This TCR beta chain was captured in a study of blood T cell repertoires in COVID-19. Study summary: Acute-phase and convalescent COVID-19 samples originated in the United States, Italy and Spain.

Trimming pared 0 bases from V and 4 bases from J, leaving 13 bases between. Germline lookup yields CDR1 SGHRS and CDR2 YFSETQ. CDR3 length: 15 residues. Patients of the Seattle cohort, enrolled during active infection, were followed longitudinally. This clone was counted a few times. Original processing notes: How many nucleated cells were present was estimated from reference gene primer amplification. Produced via immunoSEQ multiplex PCR; TCRdb's table is partial and in-frame only. For V, J and clone size, that table is used; D and trimming come from the DNA. The data show 100,000 to 150,000 clones, about 89% seen once.

This chain joins TRBV5-1 and TRBJ1-1; D is ambiguous. The sample comprised peripheral blood. The sequence came from a man aged 55 to 69 with COVID-19, enrolled during active disease. The CDR3 spells CASSLGPVVSTEAFF. The CDR3, as DNA: TGCGCCAGCAGCTTGGGTCCGGTCGTTAGCACTGAAGCTTTCTTT.